The 29 T cell receptor beta chains below were found in one sample sequenced in a study of blood T cells in healthy people across ages. It was with a sample-barcoded 5' primer and a J-beta primer mix that a second PCR of about 6 to 11 cycles was run. TCRdb used MiXCR to reprocess the 5' RACE reads, holding one entry per CDR3 protein. The table records 650,000 to 1,000,000 distinct CDR3 sequences, 46% of them present only once. The sequencing sample was made of blood. The receptors were gathered from a man older than 75 in good health.

This clonotype occurred once. This CDR3 reads CASSDTTRIIYEQYF. CDR3 DNA sequence: TGTGCCAGTAGTGACACAACGCGTATCATCTACGAGCAGTACTTC. The V call is TRBV19, the J call TRBJ2-7, with D unresolved. The CDR3 has 15 residues. The V and J ends lost 5 bases and 3 bases respectively, with 17 bases between them. Looked up from germline, CDR1 is LNHDA and CDR2 is SQIVND (reference sequence).

This clonotype is a singleton in its sample. The gene calls are TRBV24-1 and TRBJ2-1, with D possibly being TRBD2 (6 bases). The CDR3 contains 15 residues. CDR1 KGHDR and CDR2 SFDVKD come from the germline V gene. V was trimmed by 4 bases and J by 6 bases, leaving 15 bases between them. CDR3 sequence: CATSDQRVEVNEQFF. The CDR3 coding sequence is TGTGCCACCAGTGACCAGCGGGTGGAGGTCAATGAGCAGTTCTTC.

The chain recombines TRBV20-1 with TRBJ2-5; D is possibly TRBD2 (6 bases). This CDR3 has 11 amino acids. Germline-derived CDR1 and CDR2 are DFQATT and SNEGSKA (reference sequence). The CDR3 sequence is CGGDYQETQYF. In DNA, the CDR3 is TGCGGCGGGGATTACCAAGAGACCCAGTACTTC.

This clonotype was seen a single time. One junction end disagrees with the germline gene, perhaps due to a read error. The V and J genes are TRBV4-2 and TRBJ2-7; 9 positions agree with TRBD2. The length of the CDR3 is 16 residues. CDR1 LGHNA and CDR2 YNFKEQ come from the germline V gene. CDR3 sequence: CASSQEGGRASDEQYF. The CDR3, as DNA: TGTGCCAGTAGCCAAGAGGGCGGGAGGGCCAGCGACGAGCAGTACTTC.

The V and J genes are TRBV12-3 or TRBV12-4 and TRBJ2-7, with TRBD1 identical over 10 bases. The CDR3 is 15 amino acids. The J segment lost 7 bases and the V segment lost 6 bases, leaving 12 bases of the junction unmatched. The CDR3 loop is CASRKGTGVSVEQYF. CDR3 nucleotide sequence: TGTGCCAGCAGGAAAGGGACAGGGGTTTCGGTTGAGCAGTACTTC.

Details on this clonotype: The final CDR3 position lacks the conserved phenylalanine or tryptophan, pointing to a likely read error. The rearrangement joins TRBV7-9 to TRBJ1-1; D is perhaps TRBD1 (6 bases). Germline V gene sequence: CDR1 SEHNR, CDR2 FQNEAQ (reference sequence). This CDR3 region has 15 residues. Trimming cost V 3 bases and J 0 bases, with 11 bases left between them. CDR3: CASSFEGTLNTEAFL. CDR3 in DNA: TGTGCCAGCAGCTTTGAGGGGACACTGAACACTGAAGCTTTCCTT.

The chain joins TRBV6-2 or TRBV6-3 to TRBJ2-1; D ambiguous. Germline assignment: CDR1 MNHEY and CDR2 SVGEGT. V shed 0 bases and J shed 6 bases, with 6 bases lying between them. There are 13 residues in the CDR3. The chain's CDR3 is CASSYSTLNEQFF. For the CDR3, the DNA is TGTGCCAGCAGTTACTCGACCCTCAATGAGCAGTTCTTC.

The chain is built from TRBV27 and TRBJ2-1; D gene ambiguous. CDR3 length: 13 amino acids. Trimming removed 5 bases from V and 2 bases from J, with 7 bases in between. Germline lookup yields CDR1 MNHEY and CDR2 SMNVEV (reference sequence). DNA for the CDR3: TGTGCCAGCAGTCCGGTTACCTACAATGAGCAGTTCTTC. This sequence encodes CASSPVTYNEQFF.

The V call is TRBV5-1, the J call TRBJ2-5; D may be TRBD1 (6 bases). Trimming cost V 4 bases and J 2 bases, with 12 bases left between them. The CDR3 extends over 14 amino acids. CDR1 SGHRS and CDR2 YFSETQ come from the germline V gene. For the CDR3, the DNA is TGCGCCAGCAGCACGGACAGTCAACAAGAGACCCAGTACTTC. Protein sequence: CASSTDSQQETQYF.

V gene TRBV20-1 combines with J gene TRBJ2-4; 8 nucleotides match TRBD1. There are 16 residues in the CDR3. Trimming took 0 bases from V and 1 from J; bases not matched to a gene: 5. Germline V CDR1 and CDR2: DFQATT, SNEGSKA (reference sequence). CDR3: CSARDPQGAAKNIQYF. The CDR3 DNA reads TGCAGTGCTAGAGATCCCCAGGGGGCTGCCAAAAACATTCAGTACTTC.

Here the CDR3 DNA reads TGCAGTGCTAAGGACGGGACGATCACAGATACGCAGTATTTT. This gives the protein CSAKDGTITDTQYF. The chain employs TRBV20-1 and TRBJ2-3; D is perhaps TRBD1 or TRBD2 (5 bases each). From germline, CDR1 is DFQATT and CDR2 SNEGSKA (reference sequence). CDR3 length equals 14 residues. V gave up 4 bases and J gave up 2 bases, with 13 bases separating them.

The chain is built from TRBV12-3 or TRBV12-4 and TRBJ1-6, with 9 bases identical to TRBD1. This CDR3 contains 13 residues. Unmatched junction bases numbered 2, after V lost 6 bases and J lost 8 bases. In DNA form, the CDR3 reads TGTGCCAGCAGCGGGACAGGGTATTCACCCCTCCACTTT. Residues: CASSGTGYSPLHF.

Turning to this clonotype: It may be a read error: a sequence one base away is much more abundant. V usage is TRBV7-2 and J usage is TRBJ2-5, with TRBD2 as a possible D gene (6 bases). Germline CDR1 SGHTA, CDR2 FQGNSA. The CDR3 totals 13 residues. This CDR3 is CASSVAVQETQYF. The CDR3 DNA reads TGTGCCAGCAGCGTAGCGGTACAAGAGACCCAGTACTTC.

The V call is TRBV5-1, the J call TRBJ2-5; tentatively, D is TRBD2 (5 bases). Trimming removed 0 bases at V and 4 bases at J, with 7 bases between. The germline gives CDR1 SGHRS, CDR2 YFSETQ. The CDR3 extends over 13 amino acids. The CDR3 spells CASSLERGETQYF. For the CDR3, the DNA is TGCGCCAGCAGCTTGGAACGGGGAGAGACCCAGTACTTC.

The V and J genes are TRBV27 and TRBJ1-2, with 8 bases lining up with TRBD1. The germline CDR1 and CDR2 sequences are MNHEY and SMNVEV (reference sequence). This CDR3 comprises 19 residues. V lost 6 bases, J lost 1 base, and 19 bases stayed unmatched. The CDR3 DNA reads TGTGCCAGCAGCCTTTATTCAAACCGGGACAGGCGACTTAACTATGGCTACACCTTC. This translates into CASSLYSNRDRRLNYGYTF.

This chain joins TRBV6-5 and TRBJ2-5; D is tentatively TRBD1 or TRBD2 (6 bases each). Trimming removed 0 bases at V and 1 base at J, with 12 bases between. Germline CDR1 reads MNHEY; CDR2 reads SVGAGI. This CDR3 contains 16 residues. CDR3 nucleotides: TGTGCCAGCAGTTACTCGATAGGGGGGACCCAAGAGACCCAGTACTTC. It encodes CASSYSIGGTQETQYF.

V is TRBV20-1 and J is TRBJ1-5, with a weak D call TRBD1 (5 bases). The CDR3 totals 15 residues. The germline V and J ends were trimmed by 6 bases and 4 bases, with 19 bases remaining between them. From germline, CDR1 is DFQATT and CDR2 SNEGSKA (reference sequence). The CDR3, as DNA: TGCAGTGCAATAAATCAGGGAGGGATTAATCAGCCCCAGCATTTT. Its protein is CSAINQGGINQPQHF.

This sequence joins TRBV7-9 and TRBJ2-5; 10 nucleotides agree with TRBD2. The germline V gene has CDR1 SEHNR and CDR2 FQNEAQ (reference sequence). V lost 5 bases and J lost 13; bases outside the gene matches: 16. The CDR3 has 15 amino acids. CDR3: CASSPTSGINNERYF. The CDR3 DNA reads as TGTGCCAGCAGCCCCACTAGCGGGATTAACAATGAGCGGTACTTC.

The chain recombines TRBV29-1 with TRBJ2-3; D possibly matches TRBD1 or TRBD2 (7 bases each). This CDR3 has 14 amino acids. The V gene's germline CDR1 is SQVTM and CDR2 ANQGSEA. The V end was cut by 8 bases, the J end by 4 bases, with 19 bases between. The CDR3 bases are TGCAGCTCAGGGGGGGGCCTGACGGCAGATACGCAGTATTTT. Translation gives CSSGGGLTADTQYF.

This clonotype was counted a single time. This chain links TRBV6-2 or TRBV6-3 with TRBJ2-5; D perhaps matches TRBD1 (5 bases). The germline V gene has CDR1 MNHEY and CDR2 SVGEGT. With 4 bases removed from V and 4 bases from J, the gap between germline ends came to 13 bases. The CDR3 contains 14 residues. This CDR3 is CASSFRQRAETQYF. Here the CDR3 DNA reads TGTGCCAGCAGTTTCAGACAGAGAGCAGAGACCCAGTACTTC.

The chain carries TRBV25-1 and TRBJ2-1; D not certain. The CDR3 is made up of 14 amino acids. V lost 4 bases to trimming and J lost 3 bases, with 10 bases between them. Germline V gene data show CDR1 as MGHDK and CDR2 as SYGVNS. The CDR3 is CASSAPYDYNEQFF. CDR3 bases: TGTGCCAGCAGTGCTCCCTACGACTACAATGAGCAGTTCTTC.

The CDR3 DNA reads TGTGCCACCAGCAGAGATACTAGCGGGGATGAGCAGTTCTTC. Protein product: CATSRDTSGDEQFF. The chain couples TRBV15 to TRBJ2-1; 10 nucleotides match TRBD2. The CDR3 has 14 residues. CDR1 is LNHNV, CDR2 YYDKDF, per germline (reference sequence). After removal of 0 bases from V and 8 bases from J, the junction contained 1 base not matched to a gene.

V usage is TRBV15 and J usage is TRBJ1-4; D not certain. The V end was cut by 5 bases, the J end by 8 bases, with 15 bases between. CDR1 is LNHNV and CDR2 is YYDKDF in the germline V gene (reference sequence). The CDR3 runs to 14 residues. CDR3 DNA: TGTGCCACCAGCTCCGCAGAGGCGTGGGAAAAACTGTTTTTT. This translates into CATSSAEAWEKLFF.

The chain combines TRBV11-2 with TRBJ2-7; the D gene is possibly TRBD2 (5 bases). The V and J ends lost 0 bases and 5 bases respectively, with 32 bases between them. Germline CDR1 is SGHAT and CDR2 is FQNNGV. CDR3 length equals 21 residues. CDR3 region: CASSLDLPGVRIDRDVDEQYF. CDR3 nucleotide sequence: TGTGCCAGCAGCTTAGATCTTCCCGGGGTTCGTATAGATCGAGACGTCGACGAGCAGTACTTC.

The CDR3 nucleotides read TGTGCCAGCAGAGCGGGGCGAGGTCTTGCTTTCTTT. Its translation is CASRAGRGLAFF. The chain couples TRBV12-3 or TRBV12-4 to TRBJ1-1; D may be TRBD1 (5 bases). The CDR3 is made up of 12 amino acids. V lost 6 bases and J 11 bases, leaving 16 bases between the germline ends.

This clonotype showed up just a few times. This chain joins TRBV7-3 and TRBJ2-1, with a tentative D call TRBD1 (6 bases). V was trimmed by 3 bases and J by 6 bases, leaving 9 bases between them. The CDR3 is made up of 13 amino acids. The germline CDR1 and CDR2 sequences are SGHTA and FQGTGA. The CDR3: CASSFQGLNEQFF. The CDR3 DNA reads TGTGCCAGCAGCTTTCAGGGGCTCAATGAGCAGTTCTTC.

The chain carries TRBV3-1 and TRBJ2-7; D tentatively fits TRBD1 or TRBD2 (5 bases each). This CDR3 spans 13 amino acids. V lost 11 bases and J 5 bases, leaving 19 bases between the germline ends. Germline V lookup: CDR1 LGHDT, CDR2 YNNKEL (reference sequence). The CDR3 region is CAGNRDPEDEQYF. The CDR3 DNA follows: TGTGCCGGCAACCGGGACCCGGAGGACGAGCAGTACTTC.

This clonotype showed up just a few times. V and J are TRBV6-5 and TRBJ1-2; 10 bases align to TRBD1. V trimming: 0 bases; J trimming: 5 bases; junction bases outside the gene matches: 6. The CDR3 is 16 amino acids. Germline-derived CDR1 and CDR2 are MNHEY and SVGAGI. This CDR3 is CASSYSGGDRGYGYTF. The CDR3 bases are TGTGCCAGCAGTTACTCTGGTGGGGACAGGGGTTATGGCTACACCTTC.

The chain joins TRBV5-1 to TRBJ1-5; weak D call: TRBD1 (5 bases). The ends were cut back, 0 bases at V and 7 bases at J, with 11 bases in the middle. Germline assignment: CDR1 SGHRS and CDR2 YFSETQ. This CDR3 spans 14 amino acids. The CDR3 DNA sequence: TGCGCCAGCAGCTTGGAAAGGGGTGGCCAGCCCCAGCATTTT. Translated, it gives CASSLERGGQPQHF.